This T cell receptor (beta chain) was obtained from a study of T-cell reconstitution after alpha-beta-depleted transplantation in children. Study results and limitations: The study traced high day-60 TCRbeta diversity in some patients to surviving recipient T cells and thymic progenitors.

The CDR3 covers 13 residues. The ends were cut back, 3 bases at V and 1 base at J, with 7 bases in the middle. CDR1 LGHNT and CDR2 FRNRAP come from the germline V gene. This clonotype turned up a few times. Antigen: not known. A TCRbeta library incorporating unique molecular identifiers was prepared. TCRdb analysed the PCR reads with MiXCR anew, one entry per CDR3 protein. The data contain 500,000 or so distinct CDR3 sequences, about an eighth of them singletons. Specimen: PBMCs, mostly from graft donor cells, collected 180 days after TCRalphabeta/CD19-depleted stem cell transplant. The rearrangement uses TRBV12-5 and TRBJ2-7; D is unresolved. The source of this sequence is a female patient between 2 and 15 years old who had a stem cell transplant for aplastic anemia, so the T cells may come from the graft donor. DNA for the CDR3: TGTGCTAGTGGTTTCGACGGATCCTACGAGCAGTACTTC. The encoded protein is CASGFDGSYEQYF.